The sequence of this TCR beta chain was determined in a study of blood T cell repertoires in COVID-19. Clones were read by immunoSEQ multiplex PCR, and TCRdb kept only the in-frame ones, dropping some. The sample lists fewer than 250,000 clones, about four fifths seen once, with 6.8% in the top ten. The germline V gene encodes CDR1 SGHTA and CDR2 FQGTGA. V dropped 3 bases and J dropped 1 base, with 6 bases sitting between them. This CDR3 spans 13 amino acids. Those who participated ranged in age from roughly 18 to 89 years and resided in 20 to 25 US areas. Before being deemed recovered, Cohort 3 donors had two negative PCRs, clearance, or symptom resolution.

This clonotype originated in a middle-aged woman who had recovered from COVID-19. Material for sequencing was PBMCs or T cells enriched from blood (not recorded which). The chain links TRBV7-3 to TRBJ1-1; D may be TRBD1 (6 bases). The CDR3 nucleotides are TGTGCCAGCAGCTTGGGACAGAACACTGAAGCTTTCTTT. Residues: CASSLGQNTEAFF.